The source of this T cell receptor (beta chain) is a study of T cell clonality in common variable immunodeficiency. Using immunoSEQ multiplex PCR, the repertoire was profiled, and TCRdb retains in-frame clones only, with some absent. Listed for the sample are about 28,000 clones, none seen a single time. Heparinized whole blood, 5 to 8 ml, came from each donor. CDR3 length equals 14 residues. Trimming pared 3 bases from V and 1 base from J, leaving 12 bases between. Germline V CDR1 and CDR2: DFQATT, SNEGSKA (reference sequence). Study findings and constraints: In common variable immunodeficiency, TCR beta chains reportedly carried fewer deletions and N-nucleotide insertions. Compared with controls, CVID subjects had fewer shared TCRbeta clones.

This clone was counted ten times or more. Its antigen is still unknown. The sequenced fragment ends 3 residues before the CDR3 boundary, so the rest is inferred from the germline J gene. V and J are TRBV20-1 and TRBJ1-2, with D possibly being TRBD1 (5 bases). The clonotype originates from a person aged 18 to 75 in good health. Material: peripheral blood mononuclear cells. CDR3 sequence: CSARGGRGNYGYTF. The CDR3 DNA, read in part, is TGCAGTGCTAGGGGTGGGAGGGGTAACTATGGC.